This T cell receptor beta chain originates from a study of blood T cells in healthy people across ages. General study results and limits: Shifts in expanded clonotypes may have been confounded by donor CMV status, which was unknown.

It was with a sample-barcoded 5' primer and a J-beta primer mix that a second PCR of roughly 6 to 12 cycles was run. Through a template-switch adaptor with 12 random nucleotides, each cDNA molecule received a tag. From the 5' RACE reads, TCRdb called clonotypes with MiXCR, one entry per CDR3 protein. The repertoire holds 1,500,000 or so distinct CDR3 sequences, approximately 59% seen once, with roughly 6.3% in the top ten. A word on this clonotype: What it binds is not known.

Donors were healthy Caucasian individuals from Russia aged roughly 6 to 95. The CDR3 extends over 15 amino acids. CDR1 and CDR2 (germline): MNHEY, SMNVEV (reference sequence). The V call is TRBV27, the J call TRBJ2-4, with 9 positions matching TRBD1. TRBJ2-7 matches the DNA end more closely, so the J call is doubtful. This TCR was sampled from a man aged 18 to 35 in good health. Sequenced material: blood. The CDR3 spells CASSLKGQGSYEQYF. The DNA of the CDR3 is TGTGCCAGCAGTTTAAAGGGACAGGGTTCCTACGAGCAGTACTTC.